A single TCR beta chain is shown here with its context. This clone appeared once. Its target antigen remains unknown. Base qualities are not at hand, and no much larger clone is one base apart. This specimen comes from a study of lymphopenia after photon versus proton radiotherapy (dated by TCRdb to about 2019). As for the study more broadly: Photon and proton radiation therapy were compared by the study for their immunological effects in patients with gastrointestinal tumors who developed high-grade lymphopenia. The cohort included roughly 18 patients with gastrointestinal tumors who developed lymphopenia after receiving either photon or proton therapy. The study aimed to characterize how the two radiation modalities differ in their impact on the immune system.

Study-wide findings and limitations: Among patients across the cohort who died, overall survival time showed an inverse correlation with a larger post-nadir drop in TCR diversity. After the lymphocyte count nadir, repertoires from photon-treated patients showed oligoclonal expansion, particularly of CD8+ Temra cells, and this expansion drove the decline in diversity. Proton-treated patients stayed relatively stable during treatment, while photon-treated patients lost naive T cells and TCR diversity and gained effector/memory populations. The survival association was assessed only in patients who died, and the authors presented better survival with proton therapy as a possibility rather than a demonstrated result.

The germline V gene encodes CDR1 ENHRY and CDR2 SYGVKD. Relative to germline, V is 0 bases shorter and J is 6 bases shorter, with 8 bases between their ends. CDR3 length: 13 amino acids, cysteine to phenylalanine. Only the CDR3 DNA stays, 39 bases, in frame from base 1. The library was obtained by the immunoSEQ multiplex PCR assay. Deep sequencing of rearranged TCR beta loci, alongside multiparametric flow cytometry, was used to profile T cell repertoires. Not all clones reach the TCRdb copy of this immuneACCESS table, which keeps in-frame sequences only. Checked studies attribute under half of the gap to unresolved V genes and leave the rest unexplained. Present in this sample are some 42,000 clones, roughly four fifths of which were seen just once. The ten largest clonotypes hold 24% of the sample.

The sample consisted of peripheral blood, taken from a patient treated with proton-based radiotherapy. This TCR was sampled from a woman in her sixties or seventies with pancreatic cancer. The chain couples TRBV10-3 to TRBJ1-2; the D gene identity is not certain. The CDR3: CAISESRENGYTF. The nucleotides read TGTGCCATCAGTGAGTCCCGTGAGAATGGCTACACCTTC.